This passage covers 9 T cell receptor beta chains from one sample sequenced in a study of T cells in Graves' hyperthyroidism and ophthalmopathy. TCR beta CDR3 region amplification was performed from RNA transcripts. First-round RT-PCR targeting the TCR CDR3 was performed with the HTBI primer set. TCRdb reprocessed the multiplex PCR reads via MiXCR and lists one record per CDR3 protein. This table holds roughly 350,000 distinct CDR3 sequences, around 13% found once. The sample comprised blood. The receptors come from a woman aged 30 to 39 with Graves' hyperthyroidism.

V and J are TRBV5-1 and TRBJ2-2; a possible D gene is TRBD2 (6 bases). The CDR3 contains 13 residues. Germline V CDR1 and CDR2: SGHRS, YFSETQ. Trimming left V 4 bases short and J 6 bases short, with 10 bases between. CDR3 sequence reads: CASSPGSPGELFF. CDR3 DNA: TGCGCCAGCAGCCCCGGGAGTCCCGGGGAGCTGTTTTTT.

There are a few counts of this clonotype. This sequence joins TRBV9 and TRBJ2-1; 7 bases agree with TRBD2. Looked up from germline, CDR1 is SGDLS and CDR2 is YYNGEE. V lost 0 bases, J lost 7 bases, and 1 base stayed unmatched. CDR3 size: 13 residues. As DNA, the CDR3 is TGTGCCAGCAGCGTAGCGGGGGGTAATGAGCAGTTCTTC. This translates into CASSVAGGNEQFF. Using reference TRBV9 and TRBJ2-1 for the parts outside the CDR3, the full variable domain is DSGVTQTPKHLITATGQRVTLRCSPRSGDLSVYWYQQSLDQGLQFLIQYYNGEERAKGNILERFSAQQFPDLHSELNLSSLELGDSALYFCASSVAGGNEQFFGPGTRLTVL.

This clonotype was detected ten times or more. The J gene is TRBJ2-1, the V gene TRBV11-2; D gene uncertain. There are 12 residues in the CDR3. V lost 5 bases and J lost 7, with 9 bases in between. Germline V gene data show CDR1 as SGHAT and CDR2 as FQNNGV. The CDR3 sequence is CASSLPGNEQFF. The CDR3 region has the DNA TGTGCCAGCAGCCTCCCCGGGAATGAGCAGTTCTTC.

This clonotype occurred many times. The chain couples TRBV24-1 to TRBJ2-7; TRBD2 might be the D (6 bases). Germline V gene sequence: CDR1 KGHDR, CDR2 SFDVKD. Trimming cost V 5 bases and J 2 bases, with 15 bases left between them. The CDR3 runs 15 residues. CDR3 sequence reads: CATSAGGLGTYEQYF. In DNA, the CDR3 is TGTGCCACCAGTGCCGGGGGACTGGGTACCTACGAGCAGTACTTC.

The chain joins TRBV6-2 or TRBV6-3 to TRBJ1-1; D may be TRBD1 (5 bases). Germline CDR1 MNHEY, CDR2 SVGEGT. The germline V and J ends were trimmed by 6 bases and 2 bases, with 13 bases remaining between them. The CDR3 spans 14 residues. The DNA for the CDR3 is TGTGCCAGCAGACCGGACGGGGGAAACACTGAAGCTTTCTTT. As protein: CASRPDGGNTEAFF.

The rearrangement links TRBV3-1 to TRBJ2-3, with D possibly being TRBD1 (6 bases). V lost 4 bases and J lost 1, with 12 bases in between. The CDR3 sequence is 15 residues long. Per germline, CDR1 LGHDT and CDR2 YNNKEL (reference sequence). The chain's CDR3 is CASSLRDTRTDTQYF. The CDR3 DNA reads TGTGCCAGCAGCCTCCGGGACACCCGCACAGATACGCAGTATTTT.

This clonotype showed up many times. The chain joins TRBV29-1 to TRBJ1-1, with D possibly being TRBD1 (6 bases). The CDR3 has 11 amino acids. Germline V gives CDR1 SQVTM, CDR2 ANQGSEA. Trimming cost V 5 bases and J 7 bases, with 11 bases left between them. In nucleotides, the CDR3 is TGCAGCGTTAGTCAGGGGATTGAAGCTTTCTTT. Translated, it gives CSVSQGIEAFF. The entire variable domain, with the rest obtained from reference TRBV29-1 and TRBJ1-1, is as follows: SAVISQKPSRDICQRGTSLTIQCQVDSQVTMMFWYRQQPGQSLTLIATANQGSEATYESGFVIDKFPISRPNLTFSTLTVSNMSPEDSSIYLCSVSQGIEAFFGQGTRLTVV.

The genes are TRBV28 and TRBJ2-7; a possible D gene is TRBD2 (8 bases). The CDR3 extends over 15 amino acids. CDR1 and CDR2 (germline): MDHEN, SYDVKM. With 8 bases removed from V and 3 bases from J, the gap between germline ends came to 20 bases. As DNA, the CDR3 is TGTGCCAGCCATGCGGGGGGACAGCTTCACTACGAGCAGTACTTC. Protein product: CASHAGGQLHYEQYF.

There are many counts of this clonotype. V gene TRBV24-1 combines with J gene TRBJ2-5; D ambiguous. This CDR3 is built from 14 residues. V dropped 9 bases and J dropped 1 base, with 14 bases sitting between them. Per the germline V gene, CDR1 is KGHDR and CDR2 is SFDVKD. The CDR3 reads CATGNGIFQETQYF. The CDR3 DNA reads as TGTGCCACCGGAAATGGAATTTTCCAAGAGACCCAGTACTTC.